The present T cell receptor (beta chain) was sequenced within a study of identical twins. The CDR3 runs to 15 residues. Trimming left V 6 bases short and J 1 base short, with 13 bases between. TCRdb re-analysed the 5' RACE reads in MiXCR, keeping a single row per CDR3 protein. The sample has about 690,000 distinct CDR3 sequences; approximately 6.1% are singletons. This clonotype was sampled from a young man in good health. The chain has TRBV12-3 or TRBV12-4 and TRBJ2-4; maybe TRBD2 (5 bases). The sequencing input was naive T cells sorted from blood. The CDR3: CASSPVGVAKNIQYF. In DNA form, the CDR3 reads TGTGCCAGCAGCCCCGTCGGGGTTGCCAAAAACATTCAGTACTTC.